A selection of T cell receptor beta chains follows, all from one sample in a study of T-cell reconstitution after alpha-beta-depleted transplantation in children. TCRdb redid the calling of the PCR reads with MiXCR, one entry per CDR3 protein. The data contain hundreds of thousands of distinct CDR3 sequences, roughly 23% of them singletons. The source was PBMCs, mostly from graft donor cells, collected 360 days after TCRalphabeta/CD19-depleted stem cell transplant. These receptors were taken from a boy under two years old who had a stem cell transplant for acute myeloid leukemia, so the T cells may come from the graft donor. The CDR3 runs from the conserved cysteine through the conserved F or W. The D gene is left open where the match is weak. Clone size, where shown, is once, few, many, or a class for clones that have expanded.

D gene: -; V gene: TRBV27; J gene: TRBJ2-7; clone size: -; CDR3 protein: CASSFEGGDEQYF; CDR3 DNA: TGTGCCAGCAGTTTTGAGGGGGGGGACGAGCAGTACTTC
D gene: -; V gene: TRBV5-6; J gene: TRBJ2-2; clone size: many; CDR3 protein: CASSQTTGELFF; CDR3 DNA: TGTGCCAGCAGCCAAACAACCGGGGAGCTGTTTTTT
D gene: -; V gene: TRBV20-1; J gene: TRBJ2-7; clone size: few; CDR3 protein: CSARSGLSYEQYF; CDR3 DNA: TGCAGTGCTAGGTCAGGCCTCTCCTACGAGCAGTACTTC
D gene: -; V gene: TRBV12-3/TRBV12-4; J gene: TRBJ2-1; clone size: -; CDR3 protein: CASNRSEQFF; CDR3 DNA: TGTGCCAGCAATAGGAGTGAGCAGTTCTTC
D gene: -; V gene: TRBV7-9; J gene: TRBJ2-1; clone size: -; CDR3 protein: CASSFGLGSYNEQFF; CDR3 DNA: TGTGCCAGCAGCTTCGGACTGGGCTCCTACAATGAGCAGTTCTTC
D gene: TRBD1; V gene: TRBV20-1; J gene: TRBJ1-5; clone size: many; CDR3 protein: CSARQSTGGFGNQPQHF; CDR3 DNA: TGCAGTGCCCGGCAATCTACAGGGGGCTTTGGCAATCAGCCCCAGCATTTT
D gene: TRBD1; V gene: TRBV5-1; J gene: TRBJ2-3; clone size: many; CDR3 protein: CASSSWTGGLDTQYF; CDR3 DNA: TGCGCCAGCAGCTCGTGGACAGGGGGCTTAGATACGCAGTATTTT
D gene: -; V gene: TRBV24-1; J gene: TRBJ2-7; clone size: many; CDR3 protein: CATSLGYEQYF; CDR3 DNA: TGTGCCACCAGTCTGGGTTACGAGCAGTACTTC
D gene: TRBD1; V gene: TRBV25-1; J gene: TRBJ2-1; clone size: many; CDR3 protein: CASRGTGGYYNEQFF; CDR3 DNA: TGTGCCAGCAGGGGGACAGGGGGCTACTACAATGAGCAGTTCTTC
D gene: TRBD2; V gene: TRBV12-3/TRBV12-4; J gene: TRBJ2-1; clone size: many; CDR3 protein: CASSFPIGGGGNEQFF; CDR3 DNA: TGTGCCAGCAGTTTTCCCATCGGCGGGGGGGGCAATGAGCAGTTCTTC
D gene: -; V gene: TRBV15; J gene: TRBJ2-3; clone size: few; CDR3 protein: CATSGRFGTQYF; CDR3 DNA: TGTGCCACCAGCGGCCGGTTCGGTACGCAGTATTTT
D gene: TRBD1; V gene: TRBV27; J gene: TRBJ2-7; clone size: few; CDR3 protein: CASRGTAYEQYF; CDR3 DNA: TGTGCCTCCAGAGGGACAGCCTACGAGCAGTACTTC
D gene: -; V gene: TRBV6-4; J gene: TRBJ2-5; clone size: -; CDR3 protein: CASSEDGETQYF; CDR3 DNA: TGTGCCAGCAGCGAGGACGGAGAGACCCAGTACTTC
D gene: -; V gene: TRBV11-3; J gene: TRBJ2-1; clone size: -; CDR3 protein: CASSLDPVERFF; CDR3 DNA: TGTGCCAGCAGCTTAGATCCTGTAGAGCGGTTCTTC
D gene: -; V gene: TRBV12-3/TRBV12-4; J gene: TRBJ2-2; clone size: few; CDR3 protein: CASSFGRTTGELFF; CDR3 DNA: TGTGCCAGCAGTTTTGGGAGGACAACCGGGGAGCTGTTTTTT
D gene: TRBD2; V gene: TRBV9; J gene: TRBJ2-1; clone size: few; CDR3 protein: CASSVSSGGQYNEQFF; CDR3 DNA: TGTGCCAGCAGCGTATCTAGCGGGGGCCAATACAATGAGCAGTTCTTC
D gene: -; V gene: TRBV6-5; J gene: TRBJ2-7; clone size: -; CDR3 protein: CASSYLKNYEQYF; CDR3 DNA: TGTGCCAGCAGTTACCTAAAGAACTACGAGCAGTACTTC
D gene: -; V gene: TRBV6-5; J gene: TRBJ2-1; clone size: many; CDR3 protein: CASSYGGYNEQFF; CDR3 DNA: TGTGCCAGCAGTTACGGGGGATACAATGAGCAGTTCTTC
D gene: -; V gene: TRBV20-1; J gene: TRBJ2-1; clone size: -; CDR3 protein: CSARELGNEQFF; CDR3 DNA: TGCAGTGCTAGAGAATTGGGGAATGAGCAGTTCTTC
D gene: -; V gene: TRBV6-5; J gene: TRBJ2-2; clone size: many; CDR3 protein: CASSQINTGELFF; CDR3 DNA: TGTGCCAGCAGCCAAATTAACACCGGGGAGCTGTTTTTT
D gene: -; V gene: TRBV20-1; J gene: TRBJ1-3; clone size: -; CDR3 protein: CSASPGNTIYF; CDR3 DNA: TGCAGTGCTAGCCCCGGAAACACCATATATTTT
D gene: -; V gene: TRBV6-2/TRBV6-3; J gene: TRBJ1-2; clone size: -; CDR3 protein: CASSYGRAGGYTF; CDR3 DNA: TGTGCCAGCAGTTACGGCAGGGCGGGCGGCTACACCTTC
D gene: TRBD1; V gene: TRBV28; J gene: TRBJ2-4; clone size: -; CDR3 protein: CASSLRGQGVKNIQYF; CDR3 DNA: TGTGCCAGCAGTTTAAGGGGGCAGGGTGTCAAAAACATTCAGTACTTC
D gene: TRBD2; V gene: TRBV15; J gene: TRBJ2-3; clone size: once; CDR3 protein: CATSGPREGGAGTDTQYF; CDR3 DNA: TGTGCCACCAGCGGCCCCAGGGAGGGAGGGGCCGGCACAGATACGCAGTATTTT
D gene: -; V gene: TRBV20-1; J gene: TRBJ2-2; clone size: many; CDR3 protein: CSAFPLQNTGELFF; CDR3 DNA: TGCAGTGCTTTTCCCCTCCAGAACACCGGGGAGCTGTTTTTT
D gene: -; V gene: TRBV24-1; J gene: TRBJ2-3; clone size: -; CDR3 protein: CATSDPGGANGDTQYF; CDR3 DNA: TGTGCCACCAGTGACCCTGGGGGGGCGAATGGGGATACGCAGTATTTT
D gene: -; V gene: TRBV12-3/TRBV12-4; J gene: TRBJ2-7; clone size: many; CDR3 protein: CASSFRRNEQYF; CDR3 DNA: TGTGCCAGCAGTTTCAGGCGGAACGAGCAGTACTTC
D gene: -; V gene: TRBV6-1; J gene: TRBJ1-5; clone size: -; CDR3 protein: CASRITGSNQPQHF; CDR3 DNA: TGTGCCAGCAGGATAACCGGGAGCAATCAGCCCCAGCATTTT
D gene: -; V gene: TRBV3-1; J gene: TRBJ1-2; clone size: many; CDR3 protein: CASSRGDYGYTF; CDR3 DNA: TGTGCCAGCAGCCGGGGCGACTATGGCTACACCTTC
D gene: -; V gene: TRBV5-1; J gene: TRBJ2-1; clone size: -; CDR3 protein: CASSLEPTNYNEQFF; CDR3 DNA: TGCGCCAGCAGCTTGGAGCCGACTAACTACAATGAGCAGTTCTTC
D gene: -; V gene: TRBV2; J gene: TRBJ2-5; clone size: -; CDR3 protein: CASSGWGVETQYF; CDR3 DNA: TGTGCCAGCAGTGGATGGGGAGTGGAGACCCAGTACTTC
D gene: -; V gene: TRBV12-3/TRBV12-4; J gene: TRBJ1-5; clone size: few; CDR3 protein: CASRDSGSNQPQHF; CDR3 DNA: TGTGCCAGCAGGGACAGCGGTAGCAATCAGCCCCAGCATTTT
D gene: -; V gene: TRBV15; J gene: TRBJ2-1; clone size: many; CDR3 protein: CATSDNIDTLGEQFF; CDR3 DNA: TGTGCCACCAGCGACAATATCGACACCCTCGGGGAGCAGTTCTTC
D gene: TRBD1; V gene: TRBV20-1; J gene: TRBJ1-5; clone size: many; CDR3 protein: CSATRTGRQPQHF; CDR3 DNA: TGCAGTGCTACTAGGACAGGCCGGCAGCCCCAGCATTTT
D gene: -; V gene: TRBV12-3/TRBV12-4; J gene: TRBJ2-1; clone size: few; CDR3 protein: CASTSGYNEQFF; CDR3 DNA: TGTGCCAGCACCTCAGGGTACAATGAGCAGTTCTTC
D gene: -; V gene: TRBV27; J gene: TRBJ2-3; clone size: few; CDR3 protein: CASGLTDTQYF; CDR3 DNA: TGTGCCAGCGGACTCACAGATACGCAGTATTTT
D gene: TRBD2; V gene: TRBV6-5; J gene: TRBJ2-7; clone size: -; CDR3 protein: CASSTSGGATYEQYF; CDR3 DNA: TGTGCCAGCAGTACTAGCGGGGGAGCGACCTACGAGCAGTACTTC
D gene: -; V gene: TRBV5-1; J gene: TRBJ2-2; clone size: many; CDR3 protein: CASSLILAGELFF; CDR3 DNA: TGCGCCAGCAGCTTGATCCTAGCCGGGGAGCTGTTTTTT
D gene: TRBD1; V gene: TRBV13; J gene: TRBJ2-7; clone size: -; CDR3 protein: CATAISGTVSYEQYF; CDR3 DNA: TGTGCCACCGCCATCTCCGGGACAGTTTCCTACGAGCAGTACTTC
D gene: -; V gene: TRBV20-1; J gene: TRBJ2-5; clone size: -; CDR3 protein: CSARDSGAETQYF; CDR3 DNA: TGCAGTGCTAGGGACTCAGGGGCAGAGACCCAGTACTTC
D gene: -; V gene: TRBV21-1; J gene: TRBJ2-3; clone size: medium-sized; CDR3 protein: CASSKYGTRSCTDTQYF; CDR3 DNA: TGTGCCAGCAGCAAATATGGGACTAGATCTTGCACAGATACGCAGTATTTT